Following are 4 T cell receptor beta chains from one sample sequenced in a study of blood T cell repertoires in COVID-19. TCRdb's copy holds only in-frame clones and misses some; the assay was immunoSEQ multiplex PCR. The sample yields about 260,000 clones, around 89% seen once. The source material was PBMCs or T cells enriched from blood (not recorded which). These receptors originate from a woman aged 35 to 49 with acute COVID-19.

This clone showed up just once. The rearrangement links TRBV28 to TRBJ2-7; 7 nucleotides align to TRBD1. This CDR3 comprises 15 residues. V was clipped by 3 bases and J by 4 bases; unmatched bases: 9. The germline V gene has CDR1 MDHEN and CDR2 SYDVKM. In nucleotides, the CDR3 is TGTGCCAGCAGTTTTCGGTTACAGGGGTTTTACGAGCAGTACTTC. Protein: CASSFRLQGFYEQYF.

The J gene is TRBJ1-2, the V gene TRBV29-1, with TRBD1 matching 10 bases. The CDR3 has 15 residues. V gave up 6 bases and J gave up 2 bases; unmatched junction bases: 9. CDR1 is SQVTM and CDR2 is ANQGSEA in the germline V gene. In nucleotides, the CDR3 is TGCAGCGTACCAACGGGACAGGGGATAAACTATGGCTACACCTTC. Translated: CSVPTGQGINYGYTF.

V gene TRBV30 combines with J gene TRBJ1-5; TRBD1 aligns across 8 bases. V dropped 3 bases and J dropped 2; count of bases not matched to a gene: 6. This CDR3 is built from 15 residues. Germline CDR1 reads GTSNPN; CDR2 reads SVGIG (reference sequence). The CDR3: CAWSGTGVGNQPQHF. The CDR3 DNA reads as TGTGCCTGGAGCGGGACAGGTGTTGGCAATCAGCCCCAGCATTTT.

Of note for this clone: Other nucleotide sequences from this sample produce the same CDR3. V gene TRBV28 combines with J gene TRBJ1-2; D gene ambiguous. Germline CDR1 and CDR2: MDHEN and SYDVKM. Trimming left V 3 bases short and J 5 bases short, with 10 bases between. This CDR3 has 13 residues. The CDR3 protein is CASSFTGGYGYTF. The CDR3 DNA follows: TGTGCCAGCAGTTTTACCGGCGGGTATGGCTACACCTTC.